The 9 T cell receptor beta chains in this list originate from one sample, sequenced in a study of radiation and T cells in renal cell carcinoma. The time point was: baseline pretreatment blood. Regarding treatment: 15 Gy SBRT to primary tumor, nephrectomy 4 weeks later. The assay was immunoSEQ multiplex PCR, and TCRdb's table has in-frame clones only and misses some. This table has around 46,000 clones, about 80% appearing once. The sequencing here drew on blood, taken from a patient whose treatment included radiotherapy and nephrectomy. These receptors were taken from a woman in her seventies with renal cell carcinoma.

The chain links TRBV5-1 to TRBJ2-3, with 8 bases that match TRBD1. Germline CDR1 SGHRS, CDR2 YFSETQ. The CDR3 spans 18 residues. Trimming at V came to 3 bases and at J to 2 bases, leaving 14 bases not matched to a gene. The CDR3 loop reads CASSSYTPGTGFTDTQYF. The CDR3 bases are TGCGCCAGCAGCTCCTACACACCCGGGACAGGATTCACAGATACGCAGTATTTT. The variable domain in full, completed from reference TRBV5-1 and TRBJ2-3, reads KAGVTQTPRYLIKTRGQQVTLSCSPISGHRSVSWYQQTPGQGLQFLFEYFSETQRNKGNFPGRFSGRQFSNSRSEMNVSTLELGDSALYLCASSSYTPGTGFTDTQYFGPGTRLTVL.

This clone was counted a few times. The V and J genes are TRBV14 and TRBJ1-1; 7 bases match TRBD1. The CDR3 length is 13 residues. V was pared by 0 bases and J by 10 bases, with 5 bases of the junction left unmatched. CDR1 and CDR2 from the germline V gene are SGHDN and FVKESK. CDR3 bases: TGTGCCAGCAGCCAAGACCAGACAGGGAGAGCTTTCTTT. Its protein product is CASSQDQTGRAFF.

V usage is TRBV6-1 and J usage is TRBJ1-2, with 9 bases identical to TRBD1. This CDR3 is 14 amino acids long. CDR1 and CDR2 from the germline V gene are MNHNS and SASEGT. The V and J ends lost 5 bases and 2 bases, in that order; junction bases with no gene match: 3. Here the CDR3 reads CASSTGQGNYGYTF. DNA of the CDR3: TGTGCCAGCAGTACGGGACAGGGAAACTATGGCTACACCTTC.

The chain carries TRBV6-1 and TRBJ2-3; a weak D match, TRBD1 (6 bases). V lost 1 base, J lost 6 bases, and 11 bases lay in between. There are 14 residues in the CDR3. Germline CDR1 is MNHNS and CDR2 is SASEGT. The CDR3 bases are TGTGCCAGCAGTGAAGTAAAGGGGGTTGATACGCAGTATTTT. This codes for CASSEVKGVDTQYF.

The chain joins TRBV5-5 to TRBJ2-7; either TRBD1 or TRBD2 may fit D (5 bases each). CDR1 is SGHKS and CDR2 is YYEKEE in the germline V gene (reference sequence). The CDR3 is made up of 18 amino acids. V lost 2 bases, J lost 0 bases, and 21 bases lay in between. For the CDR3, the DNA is TGTGCCAGCAGCTTCATAAGAGGGGCCGATACGAGCTCCTACGAGCAGTACTTC. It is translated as CASSFIRGADTSSYEQYF.

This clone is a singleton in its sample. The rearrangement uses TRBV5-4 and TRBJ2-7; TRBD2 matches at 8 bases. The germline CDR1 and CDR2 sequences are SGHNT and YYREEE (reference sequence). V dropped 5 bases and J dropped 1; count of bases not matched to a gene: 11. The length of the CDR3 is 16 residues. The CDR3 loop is CASSQGGTRGSYEQYF. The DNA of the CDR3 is TGTGCCAGCAGTCAAGGGGGGACTAGGGGGTCCTACGAGCAGTACTTC.

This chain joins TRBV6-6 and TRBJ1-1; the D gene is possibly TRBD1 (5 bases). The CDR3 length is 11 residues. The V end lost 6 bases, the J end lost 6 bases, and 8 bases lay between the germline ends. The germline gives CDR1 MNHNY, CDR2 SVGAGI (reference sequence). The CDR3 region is CASSPGAEAFF. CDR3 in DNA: TGTGCCAGCAGCCCGGGGGCTGAAGCTTTCTTT.

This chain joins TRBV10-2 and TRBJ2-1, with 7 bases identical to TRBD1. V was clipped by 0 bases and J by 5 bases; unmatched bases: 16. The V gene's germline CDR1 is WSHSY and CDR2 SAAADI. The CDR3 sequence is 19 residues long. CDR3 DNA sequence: TGCGCCAGCAGTGAGTCCCCTTACCTACGGGACAGTCGAAACAATGAGCAGTTCTTC. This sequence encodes CASSESPYLRDSRNNEQFF.

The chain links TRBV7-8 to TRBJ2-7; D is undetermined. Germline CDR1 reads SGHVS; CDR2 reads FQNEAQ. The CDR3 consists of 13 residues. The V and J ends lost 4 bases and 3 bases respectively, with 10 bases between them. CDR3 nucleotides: TGTGCCAGCAGCTCCAATGCCCTCTACGAGCAGTACTTC. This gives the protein CASSSNALYEQYF.